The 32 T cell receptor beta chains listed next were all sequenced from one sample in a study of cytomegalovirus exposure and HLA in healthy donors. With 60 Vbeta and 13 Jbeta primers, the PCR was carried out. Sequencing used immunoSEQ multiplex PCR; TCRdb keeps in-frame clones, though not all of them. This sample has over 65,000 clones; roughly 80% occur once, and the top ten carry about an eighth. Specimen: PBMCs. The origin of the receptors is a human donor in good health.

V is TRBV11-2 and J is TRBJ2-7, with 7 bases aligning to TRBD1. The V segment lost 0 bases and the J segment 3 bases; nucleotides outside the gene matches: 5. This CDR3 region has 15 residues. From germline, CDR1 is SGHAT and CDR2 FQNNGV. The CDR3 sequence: CASSLEPGQNYEQYF. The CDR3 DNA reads TGTGCCAGCAGCTTAGAACCGGGACAGAACTACGAGCAGTACTTC.

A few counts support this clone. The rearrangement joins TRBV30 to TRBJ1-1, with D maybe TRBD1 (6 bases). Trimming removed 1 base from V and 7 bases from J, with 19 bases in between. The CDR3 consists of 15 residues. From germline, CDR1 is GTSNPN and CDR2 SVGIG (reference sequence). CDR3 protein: CAWSAGGWGTREAFF. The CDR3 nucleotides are TGTGCCTGGAGTGCAGGCGGGTGGGGGACACGTGAAGCTTTCTTT.

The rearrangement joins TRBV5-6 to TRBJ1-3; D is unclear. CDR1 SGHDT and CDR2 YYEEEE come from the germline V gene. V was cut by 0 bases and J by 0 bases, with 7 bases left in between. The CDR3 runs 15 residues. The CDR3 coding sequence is TGTGCCAGCAGCTTGGCGGCGGTCTCTGGAAACACCATATATTTT. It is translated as CASSLAAVSGNTIYF. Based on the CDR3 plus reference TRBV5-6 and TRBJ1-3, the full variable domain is DAGVTQSPTHLIKTRGQQVTLRCSPKSGHDTVSWYQQALGQGPQFIFQYYEEEERQRGNFPDRFSGHQFPNYSSELNVNALLLGDSALYLCASSLAAVSGNTIYFGEGSWLTVV.

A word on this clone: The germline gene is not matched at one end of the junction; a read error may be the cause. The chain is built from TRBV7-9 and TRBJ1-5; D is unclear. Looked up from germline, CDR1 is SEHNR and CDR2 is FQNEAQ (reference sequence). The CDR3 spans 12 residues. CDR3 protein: CASSPQDQPQNF. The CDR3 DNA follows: TGTGCCAGCAGCCCGCAGGATCAGCCCCAGAATTTT.

The CDR3 spells CASSLEREKTQYF. The CDR3 nucleotides read TGCGCCAGCAGCTTGGAACGGGAAAAGACCCAGTACTTC. V and J are TRBV5-1 and TRBJ2-5, with D maybe TRBD2 (5 bases). The CDR3 totals 13 residues. CDR1 is SGHRS, CDR2 YFSETQ, per germline. V dropped 0 bases and J dropped 6 bases, with 9 bases sitting between them.

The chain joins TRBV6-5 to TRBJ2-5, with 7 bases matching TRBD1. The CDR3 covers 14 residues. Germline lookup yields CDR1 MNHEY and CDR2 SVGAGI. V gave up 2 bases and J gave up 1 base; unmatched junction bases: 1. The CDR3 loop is CASSYDRAQETQYF. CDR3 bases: TGTGCCAGCAGTTACGACAGGGCCCAAGAGACCCAGTACTTC.

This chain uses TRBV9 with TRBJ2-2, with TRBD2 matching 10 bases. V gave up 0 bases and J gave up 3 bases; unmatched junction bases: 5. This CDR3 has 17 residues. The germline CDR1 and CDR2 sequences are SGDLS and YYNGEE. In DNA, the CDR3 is TGTGCCAGCAGCGTAGCAGCGGGGGGGCTCGACACCGGGGAGCTGTTTTTT. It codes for CASSVAAGGLDTGELFF.

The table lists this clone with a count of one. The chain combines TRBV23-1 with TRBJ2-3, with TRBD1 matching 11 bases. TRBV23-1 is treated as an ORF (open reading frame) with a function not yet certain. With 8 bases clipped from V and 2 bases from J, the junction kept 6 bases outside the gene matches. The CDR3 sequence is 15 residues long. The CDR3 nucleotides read TGCGCCAGCCTCGGACAGGGGGCAGACACAGATACGCAGTATTTT. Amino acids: CASLGQGADTDTQYF.

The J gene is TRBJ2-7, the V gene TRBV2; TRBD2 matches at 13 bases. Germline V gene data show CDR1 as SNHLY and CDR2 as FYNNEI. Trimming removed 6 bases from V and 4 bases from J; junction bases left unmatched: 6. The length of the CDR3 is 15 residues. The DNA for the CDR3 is TGTGCCAGCAGAGAACGGACTAGCGGGAGTTACGAGCAGTACTTC. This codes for CASRERTSGSYEQYF.

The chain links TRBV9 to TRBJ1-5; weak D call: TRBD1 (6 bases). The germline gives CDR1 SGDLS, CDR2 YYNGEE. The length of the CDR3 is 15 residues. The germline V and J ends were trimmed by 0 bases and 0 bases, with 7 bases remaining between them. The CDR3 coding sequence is TGTGCCAGCAGCGTAGAGGGGGATAGCAATCAGCCCCAGCATTTT. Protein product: CASSVEGDSNQPQHF.

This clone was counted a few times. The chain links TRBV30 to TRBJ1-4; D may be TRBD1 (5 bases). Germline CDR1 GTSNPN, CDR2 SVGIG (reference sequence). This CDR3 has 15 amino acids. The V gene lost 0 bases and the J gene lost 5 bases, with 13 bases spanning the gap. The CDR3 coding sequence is TGTGCCTGGAGTGTAAGTTGGGCAGGGAATGAAAAACTGTTTTTT. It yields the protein CAWSVSWAGNEKLFF. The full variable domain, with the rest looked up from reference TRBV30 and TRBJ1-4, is SQTIHQWPATLVQPVGSPLSLECTVEGTSNPNLYWYRQAAGRGLQLLFYSVGIGQISSEVPQNLSASRPQDRQFILSSKKLLLSDSGFYLCAWSVSWAGNEKLFFGSGTQLSVL.

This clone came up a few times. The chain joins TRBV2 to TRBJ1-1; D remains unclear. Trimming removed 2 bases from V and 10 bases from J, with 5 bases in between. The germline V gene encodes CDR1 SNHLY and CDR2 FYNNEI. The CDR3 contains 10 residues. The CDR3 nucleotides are TGTGCCAGCAGTGAATCTATAGCTTTCTTT. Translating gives CASSESIAFF.

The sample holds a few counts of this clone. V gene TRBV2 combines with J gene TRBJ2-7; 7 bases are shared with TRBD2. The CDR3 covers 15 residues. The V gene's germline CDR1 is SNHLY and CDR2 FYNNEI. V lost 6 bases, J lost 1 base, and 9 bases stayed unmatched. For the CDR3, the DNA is TGTGCCAGCAGACACCGGGACTACCAGTCCTACGAGCAGTACTTC. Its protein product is CASRHRDYQSYEQYF.

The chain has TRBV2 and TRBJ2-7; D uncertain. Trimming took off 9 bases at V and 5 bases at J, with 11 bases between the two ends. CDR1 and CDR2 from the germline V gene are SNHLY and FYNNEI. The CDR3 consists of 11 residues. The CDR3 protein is CASLVAHEQYF. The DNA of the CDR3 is TGTGCCAGTCTAGTCGCACACGAGCAGTACTTC.

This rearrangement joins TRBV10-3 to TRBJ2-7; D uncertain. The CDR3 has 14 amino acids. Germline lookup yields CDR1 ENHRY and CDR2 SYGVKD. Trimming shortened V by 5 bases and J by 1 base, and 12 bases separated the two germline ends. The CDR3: CAISYQTGSYEQYF. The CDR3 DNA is TGTGCCATCAGTTATCAAACCGGTTCCTACGAGCAGTACTTC.

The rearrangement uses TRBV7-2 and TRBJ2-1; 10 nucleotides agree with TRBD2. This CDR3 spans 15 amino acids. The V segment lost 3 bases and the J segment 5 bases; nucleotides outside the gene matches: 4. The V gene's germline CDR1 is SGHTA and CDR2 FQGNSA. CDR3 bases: TGTGCCAGCAGCTTCGGACTAGCGGTAGACAATGAGCAGTTCTTC. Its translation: CASSFGLAVDNEQFF.

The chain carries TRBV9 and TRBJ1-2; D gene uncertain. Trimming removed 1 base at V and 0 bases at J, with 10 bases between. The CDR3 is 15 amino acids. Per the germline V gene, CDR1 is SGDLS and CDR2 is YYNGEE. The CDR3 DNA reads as TGTGCCAGCAGCGTAACCTTGACACCTAACTATGGCTACACCTTC. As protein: CASSVTLTPNYGYTF.

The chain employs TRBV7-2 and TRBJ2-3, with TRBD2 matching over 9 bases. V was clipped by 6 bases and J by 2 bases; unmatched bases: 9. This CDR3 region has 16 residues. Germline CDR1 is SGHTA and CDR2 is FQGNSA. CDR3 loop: CASRGGRGATTDTQYF. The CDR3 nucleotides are TGTGCCAGCAGAGGCGGGAGGGGGGCAACCACAGATACGCAGTATTTT.

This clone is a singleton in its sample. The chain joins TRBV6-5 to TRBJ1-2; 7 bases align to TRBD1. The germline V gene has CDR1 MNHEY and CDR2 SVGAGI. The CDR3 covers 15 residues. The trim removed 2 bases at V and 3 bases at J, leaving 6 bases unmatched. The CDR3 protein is CASSYKDRVDYGYTF. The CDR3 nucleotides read TGTGCCAGCAGTTACAAAGACAGGGTGGACTATGGCTACACCTTC.

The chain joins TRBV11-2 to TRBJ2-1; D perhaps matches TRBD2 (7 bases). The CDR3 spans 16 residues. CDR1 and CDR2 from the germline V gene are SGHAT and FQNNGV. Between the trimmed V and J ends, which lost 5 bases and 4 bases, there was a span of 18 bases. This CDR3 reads CASSQREGGGYNEQFF. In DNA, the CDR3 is TGTGCCAGCAGCCAAAGGGAGGGGGGGGGATACAATGAGCAGTTCTTC.

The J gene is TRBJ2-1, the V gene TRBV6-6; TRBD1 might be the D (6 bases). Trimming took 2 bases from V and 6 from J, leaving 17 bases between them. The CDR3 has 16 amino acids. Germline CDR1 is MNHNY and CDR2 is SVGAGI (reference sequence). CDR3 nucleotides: TGTGCCAGCAGTTACGGGGGCAAGAGGACCTTCAATGAGCAGTTCTTC. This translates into CASSYGGKRTFNEQFF.

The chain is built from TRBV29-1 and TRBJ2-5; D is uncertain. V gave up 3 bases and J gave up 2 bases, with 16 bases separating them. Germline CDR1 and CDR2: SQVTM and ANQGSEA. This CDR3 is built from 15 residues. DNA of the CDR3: TGCAGCGTTGATTTTTCGACATCCAAACAAGAGACCCAGTACTTC. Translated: CSVDFSTSKQETQYF. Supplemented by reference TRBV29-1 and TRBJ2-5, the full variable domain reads SAVISQKPSRDICQRGTSLTIQCQVDSQVTMMFWYRQQPGQSLTLIATANQGSEATYESGFVIDKFPISRPNLTFSTLTVSNMSPEDSSIYLCSVDFSTSKQETQYFGPGTRLLVL.

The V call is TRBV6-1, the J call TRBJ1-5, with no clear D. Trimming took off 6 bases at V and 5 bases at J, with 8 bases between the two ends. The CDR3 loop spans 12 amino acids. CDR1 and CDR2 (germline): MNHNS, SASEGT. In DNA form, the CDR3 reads TGTGCCAGCAGGAGGCCCGATCAGCCCCAGCATTTT. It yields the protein CASRRPDQPQHF.

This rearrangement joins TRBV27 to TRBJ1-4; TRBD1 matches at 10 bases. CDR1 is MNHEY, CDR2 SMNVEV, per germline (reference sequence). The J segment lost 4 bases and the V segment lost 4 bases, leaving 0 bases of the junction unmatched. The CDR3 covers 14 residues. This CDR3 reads CASSWDRGNEKLFF. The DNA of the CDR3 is TGTGCCAGCAGTTGGGACAGGGGTAATGAAAAACTGTTTTTT.

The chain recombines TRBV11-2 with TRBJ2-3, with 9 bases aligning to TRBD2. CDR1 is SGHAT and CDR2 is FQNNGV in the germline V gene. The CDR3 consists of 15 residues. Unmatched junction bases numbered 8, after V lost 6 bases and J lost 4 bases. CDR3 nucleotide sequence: TGTGCCAGCAGTAAGCGGGGGGAGAGTGCAGATACGCAGTATTTT. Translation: CASSKRGESADTQYF. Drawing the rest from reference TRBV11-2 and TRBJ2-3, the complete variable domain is EAGVAQSPRYKIIEKRQSVAFWCNPISGHATLYWYQQILGQGPKLLIQFQNNGVVDDSQLPKDRFSAERLKGVDSTLKIQPAKLEDSAVYLCASSKRGESADTQYFGPGTRLTVL.

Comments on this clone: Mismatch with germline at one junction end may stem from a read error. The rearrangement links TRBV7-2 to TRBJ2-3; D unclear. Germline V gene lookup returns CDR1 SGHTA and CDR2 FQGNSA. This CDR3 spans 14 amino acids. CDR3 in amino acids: CASSLASLVDTRYF. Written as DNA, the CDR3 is TGTGCCAGCAGCTTAGCGTCTCTAGTTGATACGCGGTATTTT.

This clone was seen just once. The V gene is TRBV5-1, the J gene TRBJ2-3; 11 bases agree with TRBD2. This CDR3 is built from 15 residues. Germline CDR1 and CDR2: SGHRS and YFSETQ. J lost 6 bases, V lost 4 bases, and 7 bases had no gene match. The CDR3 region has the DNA TGCGCCAGCAGCCTGGCCGGGACTAGCGGCGATACGCAGTATTTT. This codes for CASSLAGTSGDTQYF.

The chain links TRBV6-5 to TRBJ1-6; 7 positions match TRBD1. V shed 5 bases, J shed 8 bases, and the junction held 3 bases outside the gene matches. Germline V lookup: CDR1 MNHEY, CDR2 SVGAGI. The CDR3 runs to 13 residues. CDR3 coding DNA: TGTGCCAGCAGTGGGACAGAGGATTCACCCCTCCACTTT. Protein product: CASSGTEDSPLHF.

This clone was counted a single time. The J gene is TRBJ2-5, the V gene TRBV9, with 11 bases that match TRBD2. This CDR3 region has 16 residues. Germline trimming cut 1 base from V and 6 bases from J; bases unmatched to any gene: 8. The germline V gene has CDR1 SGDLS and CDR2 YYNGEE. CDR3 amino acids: CASSVSPTSGGKTQYF. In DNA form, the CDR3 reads TGTGCCAGCAGCGTAAGCCCCACTAGCGGGGGCAAGACCCAGTACTTC.

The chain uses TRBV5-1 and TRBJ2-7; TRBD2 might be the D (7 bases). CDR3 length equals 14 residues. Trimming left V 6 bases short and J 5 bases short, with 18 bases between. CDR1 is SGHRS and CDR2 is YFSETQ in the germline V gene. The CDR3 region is CASKVWGGLNEQYF. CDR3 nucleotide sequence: TGCGCCAGCAAGGTGTGGGGGGGCCTCAACGAGCAGTACTTC.

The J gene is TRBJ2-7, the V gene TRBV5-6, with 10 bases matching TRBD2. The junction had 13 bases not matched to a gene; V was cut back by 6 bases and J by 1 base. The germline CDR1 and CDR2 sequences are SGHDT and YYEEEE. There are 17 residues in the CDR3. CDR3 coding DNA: TGTGCCAGCACCCCTGGAGGCCTAGCGGGGGAGTCCTACGAGCAGTACTTC. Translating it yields CASTPGGLAGESYEQYF.

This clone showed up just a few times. CDR3 nucleotides: TGTGCTAGTGGCTCGAACAGGGGGGCCTTGAATGGCTACACCTTC. Protein sequence: CASGSNRGALNGYTF. The chain is built from TRBV12-5 and TRBJ1-2; TRBD1 aligns across 8 bases. Germline CDR1 and CDR2: LGHNT and FRNRAP. V lost 6 bases, J lost 6 bases, and 12 bases stayed unmatched. The CDR3 sequence is 15 residues long. Full variable domain (remainder filled in from reference TRBV12-5 and TRBJ1-2): DARVTQTPRHKVTEMGQEVTMRCQPILGHNTVFWYRQTMMQGLELLAYFRNRAPLDDSGMPKDRFSAEMPDATLATLKIQPSEPRDSAVYFCASGSNRGALNGYTFGSGTRLTVV.